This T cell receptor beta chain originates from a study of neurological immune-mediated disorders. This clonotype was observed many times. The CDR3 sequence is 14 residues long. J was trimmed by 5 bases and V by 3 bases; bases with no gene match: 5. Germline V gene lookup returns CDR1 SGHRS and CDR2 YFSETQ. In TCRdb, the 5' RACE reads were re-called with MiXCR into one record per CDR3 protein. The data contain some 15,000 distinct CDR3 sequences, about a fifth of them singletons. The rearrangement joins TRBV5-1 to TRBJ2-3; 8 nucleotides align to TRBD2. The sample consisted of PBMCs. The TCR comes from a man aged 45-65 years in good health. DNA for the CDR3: TGCGCCAGCAGCTCCACAGCGGGAGAAGATACGCAGTATTTT. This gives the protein CASSSTAGEDTQYF.